This passage covers 25 T cell receptor beta chains from one sample sequenced in a study of shared clonotypes between healthy human individuals. The assay was immunoSEQ multiplex PCR, and TCRdb's table has in-frame clones only and misses some. The sample records about a million clones, 60% to 80% being singletons. The material sequenced was memory CD4+ T cells from PBMCs. Subset specified: CD45RA-negative fraction. The receptor source for this set is a man aged 18 to 30 in good health. Some clones in this sample may be carry-over from other donors' samples.

The CDR3, as DNA: TGTGCCAGTAGTATAGTCGGTGGGAATGGAGCTTTCTTT. It specifies CASSIVGGNGAFF. This chain links TRBV19 with TRBJ1-1; D gene uncertain. Trimming stripped 1 base from V and 10 bases from J, with 13 bases between. There are 13 residues in the CDR3. CDR1 LNHDA and CDR2 SQIVND come from the germline V gene (reference sequence).

This chain links TRBV30 with TRBJ1-6, with TRBD1 matching over 7 bases. Trimming removed 2 bases from V and 6 bases from J; junction bases left unmatched: 4. Germline V lookup: CDR1 GTSNPN, CDR2 SVGIG (reference sequence). The CDR3 is 14 residues long. CDR3 residues: CAWSRQGGNSPLHF. CDR3 coding DNA: TGTGCCTGGAGTCGGCAGGGGGGTAATTCACCCCTCCACTTT.

The table lists this clone with a few counts. The chain couples TRBV11-2 to TRBJ1-1; D ambiguous. The length of the CDR3 is 13 residues. Looked up from germline, CDR1 is SGHAT and CDR2 is FQNNGV. V was clipped by 3 bases and J by 1 base, with 6 bases between them. The CDR3 coding sequence is TGTGCCAGCAGCTTCTCTGAGAACACTGAAGCTTTCTTT. Translated: CASSFSENTEAFF.

This chain connects TRBV28 to TRBJ1-3; weak D call: TRBD1 (5 bases). The CDR3 runs to 16 residues. Germline assignment: CDR1 MDHEN and CDR2 SYDVKM. Between the trimmed V and J ends, which lost 2 bases and 1 base, there was a span of 12 bases. The CDR3 is CASSLGGGYSGNTIYF. DNA of the CDR3: TGTGCCAGCAGTTTAGGGGGGGGATATTCTGGAAACACCATATATTTT.

The rearrangement uses TRBV28 and TRBJ1-1, with D possibly being TRBD1 (5 bases). Germline CDR1 MDHEN, CDR2 SYDVKM. Trimming cost V 1 base and J 11 bases, with 20 bases left between them. The CDR3 loop spans 15 amino acids. The CDR3 DNA is TGTGCCAGCAGTTTATCCGGTATGGGAGGGGACGCGGCTTTCTTT. It encodes CASSLSGMGGDAAFF. The variable domain in full, completed from reference TRBV28 and TRBJ1-1, reads DVKVTQSSRYLVKRTGEKVFLECVQDMDHENMFWYRQDPGLGLRLIYFSYDVKMKEKGDIPEGYSVSREKKERFSLILESASTNQTSMYLCASSLSGMGGDAAFFGQGTRLTVV.

V usage is TRBV5-4 and J usage is TRBJ2-5, with a tentative D call TRBD2 (6 bases). The V end lost 2 bases, the J end lost 3 bases, and 11 bases lay between the germline ends. Germline values: CDR1 SGHNT, CDR2 YYREEE (reference sequence). This CDR3 is built from 14 residues. CDR3 residues: CASSFQRAEETQYF. For the CDR3, the DNA is TGTGCCAGCAGCTTCCAGCGGGCAGAAGAGACCCAGTACTTC.

V is TRBV18 and J is TRBJ2-7; no clear D gene. Germline CDR1 reads KGHSH; CDR2 reads LQKENI. The CDR3 is made up of 14 amino acids. V was trimmed by 2 bases and J by 2 bases, leaving 10 bases between them. The CDR3 region has the DNA TGTGCCAGCTCACCAACGCGTGTTACCTACGAGCAGTACTTC. It encodes CASSPTRVTYEQYF.

In its sample, this clone was seen a few times. This chain connects TRBV27 to TRBJ2-3; D perhaps matches TRBD1 (6 bases). Germline loops: CDR1 MNHEY, CDR2 SMNVEV (reference sequence). V lost 1 base to trimming and J lost 3 bases, with 11 bases between them. This CDR3 contains 15 residues. CDR3 region: CASSLYGRGTDTQYF. DNA of the CDR3: TGTGCCAGCAGTTTATATGGCAGGGGAACAGATACGCAGTATTTT.

The genes are TRBV7-8 and TRBJ2-1; 7 nucleotides agree with TRBD2. Losses at the gene ends were 4 bases for V and 7 bases for J; bases not matched to a gene: 16. The germline CDR1 and CDR2 sequences are SGHVS and FQNEAQ. The CDR3 covers 17 residues. CDR3 amino acids: CASSSGGSGAYRNEQFF. In DNA form, the CDR3 reads TGTGCCAGCAGCTCGGGGGGATCGGGAGCCTATAGGAATGAGCAGTTCTTC.

The chain carries TRBV28 and TRBJ2-1; TRBD2 aligns across 12 bases. The V gene's germline CDR1 is MDHEN and CDR2 SYDVKM. The CDR3 spans 15 residues. The V and J ends lost 10 bases and 7 bases, in that order; junction bases with no gene match: 11. This chain's CDR3 is CATSLAGGGQNEQFF. For the CDR3, the DNA is TGTGCCACCTCACTAGCGGGAGGAGGCCAGAATGAGCAGTTCTTC.

This chain uses TRBV27 with TRBJ1-5; D not certain. The CDR3 runs 16 residues. V was pared by 0 bases and J by 4 bases, with 13 bases between. CDR1 MNHEY and CDR2 SMNVEV come from the germline V gene (reference sequence). The CDR3 region is CASSLSIPQGNQPQHF. Here the CDR3 DNA reads TGTGCCAGCAGTTTATCGATACCCCAAGGTAATCAGCCCCAGCATTTT.

This chain joins TRBV7-2 and TRBJ1-4; a weak D match, TRBD1 (5 bases). There are 14 residues in the CDR3. V lost 5 bases to trimming and J lost 4 bases, with 11 bases between them. Germline lookup yields CDR1 SGHTA and CDR2 FQGNSA. In nucleotides, the CDR3 is TGTGCCAGCAGCCCTTGGACAATTAATGAAAAACTGTTTTTT. Translated: CASSPWTINEKLFF.

V usage is TRBV6-4 and J usage is TRBJ1-2, with 8 bases matching TRBD1. This CDR3 comprises 14 residues. V dropped 8 bases and J dropped 10; count of bases not matched to a gene: 15. CDR1 and CDR2 from the germline V gene are MRHNA and SNTAGT. The CDR3, as DNA: TGTGCCAGCCAATTTAATCCGGGACAGGAGGCCTACACCTTC. This gives the protein CASQFNPGQEAYTF.

To note about this clone: The same CDR3 can be traced to other DNA sequences in this sample. The chain has TRBV9 and TRBJ2-3, with 11 bases lining up with TRBD2. Trimming cost V 2 bases and J 3 bases; bases outside gene matches: 5. The CDR3 is 16 residues long. The V gene's germline CDR1 is SGDLS and CDR2 YYNGEE. Here the CDR3 DNA reads TGTGCCAGCAGCGTCGCCGGGACTAGCGGAACAGATACGCAGTATTTT. Translating it yields CASSVAGTSGTDTQYF.

This clone has a count of ten or more. The genes are TRBV29-1 and TRBJ1-1, with a tentative D call TRBD1 (5 bases). Trimming pared 7 bases from V and 6 bases from J, leaving 21 bases between. CDR1 SQVTM and CDR2 ANQGSEA come from the germline V gene. This CDR3 comprises 14 residues. The CDR3 DNA reads as TGCAGCGGGACCGGGACGTTTCTCGACGCTGAAGCTTTCTTT. Its translation: CSGTGTFLDAEAFF. Filled out from reference TRBV29-1 and TRBJ1-1, the complete variable domain reads SAVISQKPSRDICQRGTSLTIQCQVDSQVTMMFWYRQQPGQSLTLIATANQGSEATYESGFVIDKFPISRPNLTFSTLTVSNMSPEDSSIYLCSGTGTFLDAEAFFGQGTRLTVV.

V usage is TRBV11-2 and J usage is TRBJ2-7; 7 nucleotides match TRBD2. V lost 5 bases, J lost 12 bases, and 13 bases stayed unmatched. There are 13 residues in the CDR3. CDR1 and CDR2 from the germline V gene are SGHAT and FQNNGV. The CDR3 region has the DNA TGTGCCAGCAGCCCACAAGGGGCTAGCGGCCCGTACTTC. Translating gives CASSPQGASGPYF. Filled out from reference TRBV11-2 and TRBJ2-7, the complete variable domain reads EAGVAQSPRYKIIEKRQSVAFWCNPISGHATLYWYQQILGQGPKLLIQFQNNGVVDDSQLPKDRFSAERLKGVDSTLKIQPAKLEDSAVYLCASSPQGASGPYFGPGTRLTVT.

CDR3 in amino acids: CASSLVLGPAGGYTF. The CDR3, as DNA: TGTGCCAGCAGCTTAGTTCTGGGGCCAGCCGGTGGCTACACCTTC. V gene TRBV7-9 combines with J gene TRBJ1-2, with D possibly being TRBD1 (5 bases). Trimming left V 1 base short and J 7 bases short, with 16 bases between. The germline gives CDR1 SEHNR, CDR2 FQNEAQ (reference sequence). This CDR3 comprises 15 residues.

The chain's CDR3 is CASSKTGENVYTF. The CDR3, as DNA: TGTGCCAGCAGCAAGACAGGTGAGAATGTCTACACCTTC. The chain carries TRBV5-6 and TRBJ1-2; D may be TRBD1 (6 bases). CDR3 length: 13 residues. Deletions cut 4 bases from V and 10 bases from J, with 17 bases between. CDR1 SGHDT and CDR2 YYEEEE come from the germline V gene. The full variable domain, its missing parts supplied by reference TRBV5-6 and TRBJ1-2, is DAGVTQSPTHLIKTRGQQVTLRCSPKSGHDTVSWYQQALGQGPQFIFQYYEEEERQRGNFPDRFSGHQFPNYSSELNVNALLLGDSALYLCASSKTGENVYTFGSGTRLTVV.

The J gene is TRBJ2-7, the V gene TRBV2, with unresolved D. Between the trimmed V and J ends, which lost 0 bases and 7 bases, there was a span of 7 bases. Germline-derived CDR1 and CDR2 are SNHLY and FYNNEI. The CDR3 runs 12 residues. CDR3 in amino acids: CASSEASQEQYF. In DNA form, the CDR3 reads TGTGCCAGCAGTGAAGCGTCCCAGGAGCAGTACTTC.

Details on this clone: A far larger clone is one nucleotide away, so this likely arose from a read error. This same CDR3 is encoded by further DNA sequences in the sample. The J gene is TRBJ1-5, the V gene TRBV29-1, with D unclear. Germline-derived CDR1 and CDR2 are SQVTM and ANQGSEA. The CDR3 spans 14 residues. Deletions cut 8 bases from V and 0 bases from J, with 14 bases between. CDR3 nucleotide sequence: TGCAGCATTGGAGAGCAATATAGCAATCAGCCCCAGCATTTT. Translation: CSIGEQYSNQPQHF.

This rearrangement joins TRBV5-1 to TRBJ1-4; 8 bases are shared with TRBD1. The V gene end was trimmed by 4 bases and the J gene end by 6 bases; junction bases not matched to a gene: 5. Per germline, CDR1 SGHRS and CDR2 YFSETQ. The length of the CDR3 is 14 residues. The CDR3 region is CASSPDRAHEKLFF. The CDR3 DNA reads TGCGCCAGCAGCCCGGACAGGGCGCATGAAAAACTGTTTTTT.

The chain combines TRBV10-3 with TRBJ1-2; D remains unclear. The CDR3 spans 13 residues. Germline loops: CDR1 ENHRY, CDR2 SYGVKD. Trimming took 0 bases from V and 3 from J, leaving 5 bases between them. CDR3 sequence: CAISESDDYGYTF. CDR3 sequence (DNA): TGTGCCATCAGTGAGTCGGATGACTATGGCTACACCTTC.

CDR3 bases: TGTGCCAGCAGTGAGTTGACAGGGGCTAACACTGAAGCTTTCTTT. Protein: CASSELTGANTEAFF. V and J are TRBV2 and TRBJ1-1; 8 bases match TRBD1. Germline-derived CDR1 and CDR2 are SNHLY and FYNNEI. The CDR3 is made up of 15 amino acids. The ends lost 3 bases at V and 2 bases at J; junction bases unmatched: 5.

This clone is a singleton in its sample. This clone may be a read error of a much larger clone one base away. The same CDR3 also results from other DNA sequences found in this sample. J is TRBJ2-7 and V is TRBV11-2, with D maybe TRBD1 (5 bases). Germline V gives CDR1 SGHAT, CDR2 FQNNGV. This CDR3 comprises 12 residues. Trimming cost V 4 bases and J 3 bases, with 7 bases left between them. CDR3 DNA sequence: TGTGCCAGCAGCTCCCAGGGCTACGAGCAGTACTTC. Translated, it gives CASSSQGYEQYF.

The chain carries TRBV5-4 and TRBJ2-7; 10 nucleotides line up with TRBD2. Germline V gives CDR1 SGHNT, CDR2 YYREEE (reference sequence). V lost 2 bases and J lost 7; bases outside the gene matches: 12. CDR3 length: 16 amino acids. The CDR3 DNA follows: TGTGCCAGCAGCTTCGGCAGCGGGAGGGCCACTGGGGAGCAGTACTTC. Protein sequence: CASSFGSGRATGEQYF.